The T cell receptor beta chain under discussion was sequenced for a study of T cells in women clearing cervical HPV infection. Study-level information: Control women cleared a single incident HPV16 infection within 12 months. Case blood was drawn when the lesion was first found; control blood after infection became undetectable.

Here immunoSEQ multiplex PCR was the method, and the copy in TCRdb shows in-frame clones only, minus some. The sample has 22,000 or so clones, and its top ten clones hold about 3.5%. Remarks on this clone: Read coverage stops 3 residues before the CDR3 terminus; the germline J gene supplies the remainder.

The V segment lost 4 bases and the J segment 2 bases; nucleotides outside the gene matches: 8. The CDR3 runs 16 residues. Germline CDR1 LNHDA, CDR2 SQIVND (reference sequence). The clonotype was recovered from a woman aged 18-70 years with a cervical HPV16 infection that either progressed to CIN3+ or cleared (not recorded which). V gene TRBV19 combines with J gene TRBJ2-3; 8 bases line up with TRBD1. Specimen: blood buffy coat. Here the CDR3 reads CASSSYRDRHTDTQYF. The sequenced CDR3 bases are TGTGCCAGTAGTAGTTACAGGGACAGGCACACAGATACG.